Each of the 11 T cell receptor beta chains below was sequenced from the same sample in a study of OX40 agonist ivuxolimab in advanced cancers. The assay was immunoSEQ multiplex PCR, and TCRdb's table has in-frame clones only and misses some. Of some 2,900 clones listed, about 72% are singletons. Sequencing used CD4+ or CD8+ T cells sorted from blood, obtained in a trial of the OX40 agonist ivuxolimab. Receptors were obtained from an adult with an advanced solid tumor such as melanoma, head and neck, liver or kidney cancer.

The gene calls are TRBV7-9 and TRBJ2-1; weak D call: TRBD2 (6 bases). Germline V gene sequence: CDR1 SEHNR, CDR2 FQNEAQ (reference sequence). The V gene lost 3 bases and the J gene lost 4 bases, with 10 bases spanning the gap. This CDR3 is built from 14 residues. The CDR3, as DNA: TGTGCCAGCAGCTTCCTCGGGACTTACAATGAGCAGTTCTTC. It is translated as CASSFLGTYNEQFF. Filled out from reference TRBV7-9 and TRBJ2-1, the complete variable domain reads DTGVSQNPRHKITKRGQNVTFRCDPISEHNRLYWYRQTLGQGPEFLTYFQNEAQLEKSRLLSDRFSAERPKGSFSTLEIQRTEQGDSAMYLCASSFLGTYNEQFFGPGTRLTVL.

The J gene is TRBJ2-1, the V gene TRBV6-1, with 11 bases fitting TRBD1. The germline V gene has CDR1 MNHNS and CDR2 SASEGT. With 3 bases clipped from V and 7 bases from J, the junction kept 5 bases outside the gene matches. There are 15 residues in the CDR3. Written as DNA, the CDR3 is TGTGCCAGCAGTGAGTCGGGGACAGGGGGAAATGAGCAGTTCTTC. It is translated as CASSESGTGGNEQFF.

By share of the sample, this clone is large. This chain joins TRBV10-3 and TRBJ1-5, with D unclear. Germline CDR1 reads ENHRY; CDR2 reads SYGVKD. This CDR3 spans 13 amino acids. Trimming shortened V by 2 bases and J by 7 bases, and 9 bases separated the two germline ends. The chain's CDR3 is CAISENPGQPQHF. The CDR3 DNA sequence: TGTGCCATCAGTGAGAACCCCGGACAGCCCCAGCATTTT.

This clone was seen only a few times. The chain combines TRBV7-9 with TRBJ2-7; D might be TRBD2 (5 bases). The length of the CDR3 is 16 residues. CDR1 is SEHNR, CDR2 FQNEAQ, per germline (reference sequence). With 6 bases removed from V and 3 bases from J, the gap between germline ends came to 21 bases. The CDR3 coding sequence is TGTGCCAGCAGTTCCAATGGACGGACTTGGGACTACGAGCAGTACTTC. Protein sequence: CASSSNGRTWDYEQYF. Drawing the rest from reference TRBV7-9 and TRBJ2-7, the complete variable domain is DTGVSQNPRHKITKRGQNVTFRCDPISEHNRLYWYRQTLGQGPEFLTYFQNEAQLEKSRLLSDRFSAERPKGSFSTLEIQRTEQGDSAMYLCASSSNGRTWDYEQYFGPGTRLTVT.

V is TRBV6-1 and J is TRBJ1-2, with D possibly TRBD1 on 5 matching bases. The germline CDR1 and CDR2 sequences are MNHNS and SASEGT. The CDR3 runs to 17 residues. Deletions cut 0 bases from V and 1 base from J, with 15 bases between. CDR3 sequence: CASSEALSGRYNYGYTF. The CDR3 DNA reads as TGTGCCAGCAGTGAAGCCCTGTCAGGGAGATATAACTATGGCTACACCTTC.

J is TRBJ2-7 and V is TRBV20-1; D unresolved. The CDR3 runs 11 residues. Germline-derived CDR1 and CDR2 are DFQATT and SNEGSKA (reference sequence). V gave up 3 bases and J gave up 4 bases, with 7 bases separating them. The chain's CDR3 is CSARTAYEQYF. The DNA for the CDR3 is TGCAGTGCTAGGACGGCTTACGAGCAGTACTTC.

The rearrangement uses TRBV5-1 and TRBJ2-3; 8 positions match TRBD1. This CDR3 spans 16 amino acids. V was pared by 3 bases and J by 0 bases, with 6 bases of the junction left unmatched. CDR1 is SGHRS and CDR2 is YFSETQ in the germline V gene. CDR3 nucleotide sequence: TGCGCCAGCAGCTCAGGGACAGGTACTAGCACAGATACGCAGTATTTT. Translation: CASSSGTGTSTDTQYF.

The chain uses TRBV27 and TRBJ1-6; D call uncertain. The CDR3 covers 15 residues. Germline values: CDR1 MNHEY, CDR2 SMNVEV (reference sequence). The V end was cut by 1 base, the J end by 8 bases, with 12 bases between. CDR3 sequence: CASSLFLGYDSPLHF. The CDR3 DNA sequence: TGTGCCAGCAGTTTATTTTTGGGCTACGATTCACCCCTCCACTTT.

The V gene is TRBV7-3, the J gene TRBJ2-5; 9 bases line up with TRBD2. V shed 5 bases, J shed 2 bases, and the junction held 6 bases outside the gene matches. CDR1 and CDR2 from the germline V gene are SGHTA and FQGTGA. CDR3 size: 15 residues. The CDR3 reads CASSQAGGGQETQYF. The CDR3 bases are TGTGCCAGCAGCCAAGCGGGGGGCGGACAAGAGACCCAGTACTTC.

The chain uses TRBV28 and TRBJ2-7; D gene unclear. V was clipped by 6 bases and J by 2 bases, with 8 bases between them. The CDR3 covers 12 residues. CDR1 and CDR2 from the germline V gene are MDHEN and SYDVKM. As DNA, the CDR3 is TGTGCCAGCAGGTCCTGGACCTACGAGCAGTACTTC. Its protein is CASRSWTYEQYF.

This sequence joins TRBV7-9 and TRBJ2-1, with 13 bases fitting TRBD2. Germline V lookup: CDR1 SEHNR, CDR2 FQNEAQ (reference sequence). The CDR3 has 16 amino acids. The V and J ends lost 5 bases and 7 bases, in that order; junction bases with no gene match: 8. This chain's CDR3 is CASSPRLAGGGNEQFF. CDR3 in DNA: TGTGCCAGCAGCCCAAGACTAGCGGGAGGAGGGAATGAGCAGTTCTTC.